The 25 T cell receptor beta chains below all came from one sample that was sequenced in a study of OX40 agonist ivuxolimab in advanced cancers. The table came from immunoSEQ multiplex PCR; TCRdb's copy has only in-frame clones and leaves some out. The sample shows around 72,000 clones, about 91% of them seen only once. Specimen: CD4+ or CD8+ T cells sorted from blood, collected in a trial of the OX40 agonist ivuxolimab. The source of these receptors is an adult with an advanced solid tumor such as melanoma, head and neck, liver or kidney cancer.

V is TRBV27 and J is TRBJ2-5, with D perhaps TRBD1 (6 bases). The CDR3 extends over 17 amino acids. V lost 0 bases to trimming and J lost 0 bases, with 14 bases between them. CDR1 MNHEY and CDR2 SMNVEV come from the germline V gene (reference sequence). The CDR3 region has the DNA TGTGCCAGCAGTTTATCTTTCCGGACAGCGTACCAAGAGACCCAGTACTTC. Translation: CASSLSFRTAYQETQYF.

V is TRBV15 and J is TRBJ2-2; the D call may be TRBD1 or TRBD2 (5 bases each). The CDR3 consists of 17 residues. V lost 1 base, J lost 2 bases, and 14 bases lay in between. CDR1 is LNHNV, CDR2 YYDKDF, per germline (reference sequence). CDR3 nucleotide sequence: TGTGCCACCAGCAGAGGGGGACGGGGCGGCAACACCGGGGAGCTGTTTTTT. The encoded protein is CATSRGGRGGNTGELFF.

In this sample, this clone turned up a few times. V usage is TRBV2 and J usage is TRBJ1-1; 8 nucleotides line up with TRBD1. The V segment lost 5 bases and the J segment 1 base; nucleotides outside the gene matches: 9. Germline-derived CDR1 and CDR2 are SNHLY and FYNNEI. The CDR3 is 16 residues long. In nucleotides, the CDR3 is TGTGCCAGCAGTCTCAATGGGGGACAGGAGAACACTGAAGCTTTCTTT. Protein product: CASSLNGGQENTEAFF.

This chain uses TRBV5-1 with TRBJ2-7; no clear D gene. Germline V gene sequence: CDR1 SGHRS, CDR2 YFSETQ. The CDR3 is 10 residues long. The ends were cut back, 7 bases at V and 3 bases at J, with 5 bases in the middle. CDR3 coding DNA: TGCGCCAGCGGAGACTACGAGCAGTACTTC. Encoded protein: CASGDYEQYF.

CDR3 nucleotides: TGTGCCAGCACTACAGGCTACGAGCAGTACTTC. It encodes CASTTGYEQYF. The rearrangement uses TRBV6-1 and TRBJ2-7, with D possibly matching TRBD1 (5 bases). CDR1 is MNHNS and CDR2 is SASEGT in the germline V gene. There are 11 residues in the CDR3. Between the trimmed V and J ends, which lost 7 bases and 3 bases, there was a span of 7 bases.

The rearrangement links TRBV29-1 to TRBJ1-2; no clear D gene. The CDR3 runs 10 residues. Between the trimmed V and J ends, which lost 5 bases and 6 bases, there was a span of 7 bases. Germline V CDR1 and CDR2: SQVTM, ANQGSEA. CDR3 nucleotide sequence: TGCAGCGTTTCTGAGGATGGCTACACCTTC. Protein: CSVSEDGYTF.

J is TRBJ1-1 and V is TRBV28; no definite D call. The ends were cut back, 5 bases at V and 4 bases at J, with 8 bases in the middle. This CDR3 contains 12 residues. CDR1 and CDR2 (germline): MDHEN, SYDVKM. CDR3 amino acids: CASSPGGTEAFF. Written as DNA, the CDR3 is TGTGCCAGCAGTCCGGGAGGCACTGAAGCTTTCTTT.

The DNA of the CDR3 is TGCGCCAGCAGCCCGCAAACGACACCGATCTCCTACAATGAGCAGTTCTTC. Encoded protein: CASSPQTTPISYNEQFF. This sequence joins TRBV5-1 and TRBJ2-7, with unresolved D. The end of the DNA aligns better with TRBJ2-1, so the J call may be wrong. The CDR3 totals 17 residues. Germline V lookup: CDR1 SGHRS, CDR2 YFSETQ.

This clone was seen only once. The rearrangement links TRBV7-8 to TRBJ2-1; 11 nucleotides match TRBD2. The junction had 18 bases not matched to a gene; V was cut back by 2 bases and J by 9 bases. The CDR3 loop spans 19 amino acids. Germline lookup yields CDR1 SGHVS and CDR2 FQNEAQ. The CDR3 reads CASSLIGKAQLAGAPEQFF. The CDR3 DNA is TGTGCCAGCAGCTTAATCGGGAAGGCACAACTAGCGGGAGCCCCTGAGCAGTTCTTC.

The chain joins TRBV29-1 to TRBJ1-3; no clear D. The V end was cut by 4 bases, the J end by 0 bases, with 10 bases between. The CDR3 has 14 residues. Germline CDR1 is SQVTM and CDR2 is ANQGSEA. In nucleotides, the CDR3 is TGCAGCGTTGTTAGAGGGAACTCTGGAAACACCATATATTTT. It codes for CSVVRGNSGNTIYF.

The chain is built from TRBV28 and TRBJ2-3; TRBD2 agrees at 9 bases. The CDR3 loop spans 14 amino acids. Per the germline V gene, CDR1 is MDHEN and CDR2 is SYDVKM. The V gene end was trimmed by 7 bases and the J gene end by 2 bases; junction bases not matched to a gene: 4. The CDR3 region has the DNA TGTGCCAGCAAGACTAGCGGATACACAGATACGCAGTATTTT. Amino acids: CASKTSGYTDTQYF.

The DNA of the CDR3 is TGTGCCAGCAGCTTCTTAGGACTAGCGGACAATGAGCAGTTCTTC. Translated, it gives CASSFLGLADNEQFF. The J gene is TRBJ2-1, the V gene TRBV7-8, with 10 bases matching TRBD2. The CDR3 is made up of 15 amino acids. Germline V gene lookup returns CDR1 SGHVS and CDR2 FQNEAQ. J gave up 5 bases and V 3 bases, and 4 bases lay outside the gene matches.

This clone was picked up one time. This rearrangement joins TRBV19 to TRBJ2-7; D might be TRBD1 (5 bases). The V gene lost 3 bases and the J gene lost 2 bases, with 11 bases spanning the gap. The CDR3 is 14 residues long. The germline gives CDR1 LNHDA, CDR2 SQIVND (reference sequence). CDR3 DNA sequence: TGTGCCAGTAGTATTAACAGGCCACCCTACGAGCAGTACTTC. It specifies CASSINRPPYEQYF.

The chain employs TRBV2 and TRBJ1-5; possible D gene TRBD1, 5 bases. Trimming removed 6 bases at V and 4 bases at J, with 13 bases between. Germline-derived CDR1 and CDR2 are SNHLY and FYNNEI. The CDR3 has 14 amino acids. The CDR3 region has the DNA TGTGCCAGCAGATTGAGGGACGGTAATCAGCCCCAGCATTTT. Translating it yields CASRLRDGNQPQHF.

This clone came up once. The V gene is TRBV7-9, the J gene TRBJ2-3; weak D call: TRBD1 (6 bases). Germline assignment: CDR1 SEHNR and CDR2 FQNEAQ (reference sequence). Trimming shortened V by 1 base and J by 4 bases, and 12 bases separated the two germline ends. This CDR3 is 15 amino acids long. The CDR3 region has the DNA TGTGCCAGCAGCTTAGGGGTTGGGGGCGCAGATACGCAGTATTTT. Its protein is CASSLGVGGADTQYF.

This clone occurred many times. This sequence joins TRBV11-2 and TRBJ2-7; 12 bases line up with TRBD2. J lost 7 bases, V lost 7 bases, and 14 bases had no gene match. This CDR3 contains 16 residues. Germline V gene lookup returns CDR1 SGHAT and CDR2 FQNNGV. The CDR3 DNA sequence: TGTGCCAGCACGAGACTAGCGGGAGTTGAGGAGGAAGAGCAGTACTTC. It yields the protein CASTRLAGVEEEEQYF.

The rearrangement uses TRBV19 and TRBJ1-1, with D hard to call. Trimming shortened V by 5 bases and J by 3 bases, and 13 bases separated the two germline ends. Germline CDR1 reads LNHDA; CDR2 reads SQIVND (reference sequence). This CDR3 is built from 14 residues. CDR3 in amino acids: CASSLDLLHTEAFF. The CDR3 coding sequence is TGTGCCAGTAGTCTCGACCTACTCCACACTGAAGCTTTCTTT.

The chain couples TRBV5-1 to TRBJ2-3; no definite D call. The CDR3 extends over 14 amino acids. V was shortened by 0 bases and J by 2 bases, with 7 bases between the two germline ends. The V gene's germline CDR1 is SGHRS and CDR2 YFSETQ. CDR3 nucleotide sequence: TGCGCCAGCAGCTTGGGGAGAGACACAGATACGCAGTATTTT. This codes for CASSLGRDTDTQYF. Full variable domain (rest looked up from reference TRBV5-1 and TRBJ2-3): KAGVTQTPRYLIKTRGQQVTLSCSPISGHRSVSWYQQTPGQGLQFLFEYFSETQRNKGNFPGRFSGRQFSNSRSEMNVSTLELGDSALYLCASSLGRDTDTQYFGPGTRLTVL.

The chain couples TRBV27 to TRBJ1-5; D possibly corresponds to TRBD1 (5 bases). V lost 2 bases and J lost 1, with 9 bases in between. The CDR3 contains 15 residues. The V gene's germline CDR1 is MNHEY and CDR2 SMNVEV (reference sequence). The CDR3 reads CASSLQGLSNQPQHF. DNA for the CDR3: TGTGCCAGCAGTTTACAGGGATTAAGCAATCAGCCCCAGCATTTT.

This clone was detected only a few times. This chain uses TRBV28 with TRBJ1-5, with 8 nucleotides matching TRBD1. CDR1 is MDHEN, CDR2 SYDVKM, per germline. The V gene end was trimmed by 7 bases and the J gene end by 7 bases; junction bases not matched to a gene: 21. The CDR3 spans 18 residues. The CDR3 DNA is TGTGCCAGCAACCTTGACCGCCTTGACAGGGGACGATTCCAGCCCCAGCATTTT. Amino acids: CASNLDRLDRGRFQPQHF.

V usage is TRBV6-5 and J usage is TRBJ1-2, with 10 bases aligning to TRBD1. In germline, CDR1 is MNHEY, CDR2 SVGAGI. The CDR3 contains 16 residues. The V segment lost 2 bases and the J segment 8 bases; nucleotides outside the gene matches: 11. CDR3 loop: CASSYPRTGGPSGYTF. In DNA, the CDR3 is TGTGCCAGCAGTTACCCCCGGACAGGGGGTCCGTCGGGCTACACCTTC.

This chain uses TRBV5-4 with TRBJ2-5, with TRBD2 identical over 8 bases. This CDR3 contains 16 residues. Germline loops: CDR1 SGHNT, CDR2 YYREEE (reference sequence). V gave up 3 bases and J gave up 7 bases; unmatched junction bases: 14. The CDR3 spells CASSSEGRGDLGTQYF. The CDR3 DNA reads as TGTGCCAGCAGCTCCGAAGGGCGGGGGGACCTTGGGACCCAGTACTTC.

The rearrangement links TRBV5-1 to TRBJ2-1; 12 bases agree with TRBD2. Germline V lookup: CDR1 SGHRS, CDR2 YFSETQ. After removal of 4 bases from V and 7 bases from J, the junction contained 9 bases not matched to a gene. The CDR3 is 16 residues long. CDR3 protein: CASSVGATSGGNEQFF. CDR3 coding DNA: TGCGCCAGCAGCGTTGGAGCTACTAGCGGGGGGAATGAGCAGTTCTTC.

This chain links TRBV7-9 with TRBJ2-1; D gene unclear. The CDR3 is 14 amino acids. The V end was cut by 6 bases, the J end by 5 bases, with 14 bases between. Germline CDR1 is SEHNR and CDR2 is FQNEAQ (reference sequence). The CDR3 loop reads CASRPWVEDNEQFF. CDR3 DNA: TGTGCCAGCAGGCCGTGGGTCGAGGACAATGAGCAGTTCTTC.

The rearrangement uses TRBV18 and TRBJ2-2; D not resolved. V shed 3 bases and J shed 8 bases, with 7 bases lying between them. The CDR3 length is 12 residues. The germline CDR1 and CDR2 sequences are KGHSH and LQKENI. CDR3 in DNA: TGTGCCAGCTCACCTAAACAGGGGGAGCTGTTTTTT. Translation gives CASSPKQGELFF.